What follows describes a single TCR beta chain. Its antigen is as yet unknown. The data stem from a study of monozygotic twins with inflammatory bowel disease. General observations from the study: Among IBD patients, fewer clonotypes were shared with others than among healthy twins, especially with disease activity. The results supported no single strong signal or clonotype associated with IBD.

Donors gave about 2.5 ml of blood apiece. The CDR3 loop spans 14 amino acids. Germline V gene data show CDR1 as ENHRY and CDR2 as SYGVKD. TCRdb derives one entry per CDR3 protein from the 5' RACE reads, leaving out DNA. The sample table sets out approximately 380,000 distinct CDR3 sequences. This clonotype originated in a human donor with ulcerative colitis or Crohn's disease, or a healthy co-twin of an affected twin (not recorded which). The sequenced material came from blood. The chain carries TRBV10-3 and TRBJ1-1; TCRdb selects TRBD1, and the lack of DNA leaves this call unchecked. CDR3 in amino acids: CAIRGQGVSTEAFF.